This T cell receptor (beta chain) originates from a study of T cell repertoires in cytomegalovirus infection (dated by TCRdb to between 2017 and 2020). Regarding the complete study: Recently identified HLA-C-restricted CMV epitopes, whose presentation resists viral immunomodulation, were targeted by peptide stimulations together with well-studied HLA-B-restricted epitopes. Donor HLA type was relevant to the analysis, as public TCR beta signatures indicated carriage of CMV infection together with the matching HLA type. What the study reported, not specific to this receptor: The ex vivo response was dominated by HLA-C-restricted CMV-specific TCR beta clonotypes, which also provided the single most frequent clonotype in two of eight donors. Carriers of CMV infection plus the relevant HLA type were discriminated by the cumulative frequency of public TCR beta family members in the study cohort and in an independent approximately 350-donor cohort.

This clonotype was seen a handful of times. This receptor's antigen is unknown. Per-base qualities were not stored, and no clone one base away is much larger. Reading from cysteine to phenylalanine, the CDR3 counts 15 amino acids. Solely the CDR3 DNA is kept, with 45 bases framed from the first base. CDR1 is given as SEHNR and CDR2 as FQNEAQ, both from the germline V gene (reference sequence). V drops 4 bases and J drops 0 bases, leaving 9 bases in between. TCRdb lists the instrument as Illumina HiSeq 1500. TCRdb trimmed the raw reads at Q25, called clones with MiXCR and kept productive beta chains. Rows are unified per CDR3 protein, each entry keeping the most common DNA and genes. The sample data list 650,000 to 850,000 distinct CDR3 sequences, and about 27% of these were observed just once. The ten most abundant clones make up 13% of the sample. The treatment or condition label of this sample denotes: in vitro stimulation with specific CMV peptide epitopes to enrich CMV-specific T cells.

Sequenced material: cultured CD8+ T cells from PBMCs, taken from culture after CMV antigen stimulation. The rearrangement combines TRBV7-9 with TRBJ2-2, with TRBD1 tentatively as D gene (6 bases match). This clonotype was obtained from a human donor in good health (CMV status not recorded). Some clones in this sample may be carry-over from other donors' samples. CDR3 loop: CASSSAGANTGELFF. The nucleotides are TGTGCCAGCAGCTCCGCAGGGGCGAACACCGGGGAGCTGTTTTTT. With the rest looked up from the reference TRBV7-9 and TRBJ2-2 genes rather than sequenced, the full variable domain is DTGVSQNPRHKITKRGQNVTFRCDPISEHNRLYWYRQTLGQGPEFLTYFQNEAQLEKSRLLSDRFSAERPKGSFSTLEIQRTEQGDSAMYLCASSSAGANTGELFFGEGSRLTVL.